This entry describes one TCR beta chain. Its antigen is as yet unknown. With ipilimumab providing CTLA-4 blockade, focal radiation was administered to patients who had chemo-refractory metastatic non-small-cell lung cancer. The data originate from a study of radiotherapy plus CTLA-4 blockade in lung cancer. This CDR3 comprises 14 residues. With 5 bases removed from V and 4 bases from J, the gap between germline ends came to 12 bases. Germline CDR1 MDHEN, CDR2 SYDVKM. Using immunoSEQ multiplex PCR, the repertoire was profiled, and TCRdb retains in-frame clones only, with some absent. The profile shows some 50,000 clones, about 83% of them singletons. Findings and caveats of the study: Following radiotherapy plus ipilimumab, tumor-derived TCR clones expanded in the blood.

This TCR came from a human donor with non-small cell lung cancer whose response to radiotherapy plus ipilimumab could not be evaluated. This specimen consisted of peripheral blood, obtained from a patient treated with radiotherapy plus ipilimumab. The chain carries TRBV28 and TRBJ1-5; D gene ambiguous. CDR3 region: CASSLVRLNQPQHF. The CDR3 DNA reads as TGTGCCAGCAGTCTAGTCCGTTTGAATCAGCCCCAGCATTTT.